Listed below are T cell receptor beta chains from one sample, sequenced in a study of vaccination and CD4 T cells after COVID-19. Antigens of these TCRs are unknown. One entry per CDR3 protein results from TCRdb running MiXCR on the PCR reads. Of about 10,000 distinct CDR3 sequences in the sample, around 59% are singletons; the top ten hold about 11%. Sequencing was performed on CD4+ T cells from blood, cultured in vitro. The receptors shown here come from a human donor who had recovered from COVID-19. The CDR3 runs from the conserved cysteine through the conserved F or W. D genes are given only for firm matches. For some rows the clone size is stated as once, few or many, or as a class when expanded; others skip it.

v_gene: TRBV7-9; d_gene: .; abundance: few; j_gene: TRBJ2-2; CDR3aa: CASSLGLPLTGELFF; CDR3nt: TGTGCCAGCAGCTTGGGACTCCCTTTGACCGGGGAGCTGTTTTTT
v_gene: TRBV2; d_gene: TRBD2; abundance: .; j_gene: TRBJ2-7; CDR3aa: CASRGLAGAYEQYF; CDR3nt: TGTGCCAGCAGAGGACTAGCGGGCGCCTACGAGCAGTACTTC
v_gene: TRBV28; d_gene: .; abundance: .; j_gene: TRBJ1-2; CDR3aa: CASSLLPDGYTF; CDR3nt: TGTGCCAGCAGTTTATTACCAGATGGCTACACCTTC
v_gene: TRBV10-3; d_gene: .; abundance: .; j_gene: TRBJ2-7; CDR3aa: CAISVQAGFAYEQYF; CDR3nt: TGTGCCATCAGTGTCCAGGCGGGTTTTGCCTACGAGCAGTACTTC
v_gene: TRBV24-1; d_gene: .; abundance: few; j_gene: TRBJ2-5; CDR3aa: CATSDFSRGKTQYF; CDR3nt: TGTGCCACCAGTGATTTCTCCAGGGGTAAGACCCAGTACTTC
v_gene: TRBV19; d_gene: .; abundance: few; j_gene: TRBJ1-1; CDR3aa: CASMAGRWTNTEAFF; CDR3nt: TGTGCCAGTATGGCGGGGCGATGGACGAACACTGAAGCTTTCTTT
v_gene: TRBV3-1; d_gene: .; abundance: medium-sized; j_gene: TRBJ1-2; CDR3aa: CASSQGGQGGYGYTF; CDR3nt: TGTGCCAGCAGCCAGGGGGGCCAGGGTGGCTATGGCTACACCTTC
v_gene: TRBV20-1; d_gene: .; abundance: .; j_gene: TRBJ2-1; CDR3aa: CSAQRPGSSFF; CDR3nt: TGCAGTGCTCAACGACCTGGTTCGTCGTTCTTC
v_gene: TRBV20-1; d_gene: TRBD1; abundance: .; j_gene: TRBJ2-5; CDR3aa: CSAAKGARETQYF; CDR3nt: TGCAGTGCAGCCAAGGGGGCACGAGAGACCCAGTACTTC
v_gene: TRBV15; d_gene: .; abundance: .; j_gene: TRBJ2-6; CDR3aa: CATSIGTAGRGSGANVLTF; CDR3nt: TGTGCCACCAGCATCGGGACGGCGGGGCGAGGTTCTGGGGCCAACGTCCTGACTTTC
v_gene: TRBV10-3; d_gene: TRBD1; abundance: few; j_gene: TRBJ1-1; CDR3aa: CAIRPDTGDTEAFF; CDR3nt: TGTGCCATCAGGCCCGATACAGGGGACACTGAAGCTTTCTTT
v_gene: TRBV5-4; d_gene: TRBD1; abundance: .; j_gene: TRBJ2-5; CDR3aa: CASSSTGQGFYETQYF; CDR3nt: TGTGCCAGCAGCTCCACCGGACAGGGTTTTTACGAGACCCAGTACTTC
v_gene: TRBV3-1; d_gene: .; abundance: .; j_gene: TRBJ2-5; CDR3aa: CASSQEPSQGTQYF; CDR3nt: TGTGCCAGCAGCCAAGAACCTAGCCAAGGGACCCAGTACTTC
v_gene: TRBV4-2; d_gene: TRBD2; abundance: .; j_gene: TRBJ2-1; CDR3aa: CASTLPGLVYNEQFF; CDR3nt: TGTGCCAGCACTCTACCGGGACTAGTATACAATGAGCAGTTCTTC
v_gene: TRBV6-2/TRBV6-3; d_gene: .; abundance: few; j_gene: TRBJ2-7; CDR3aa: CASTDRSYEQYF; CDR3nt: TGTGCCAGCACGGACAGATCCTACGAGCAGTACTTC